The sequence of this TCR beta chain was determined in a study of T-cell memory formation after mild COVID-19 (dated by TCRdb to the early 2020s). In terms of the full investigation: TCR sequence clusters from the two donors were found to be largely donor specific. Longitudinal TCRalpha and TCRbeta repertoire sequencing tracked T-cell clones expanding and contracting after mild COVID-19 in a couple of donors. Two young, previously healthy adult volunteers made up the cohort, one male and one female. The study at large found these results: Only two mild cases were covered by the study, and larger cohorts that include severe cases with pre-infection samples were considered necessary. Balanced CD4/CD8 phenotypes were observed for clones contracting from day 15 to 85, whereas a bias towards CD4+ was observed for a second wave of clones expanding from day 15 to 37. Whether the second-wave clones peaking on day 37 were SARS-CoV-2 specific was not confirmed. Contracting CD4+ clones were located mainly in the CM and EM memory subsets, whereas CD8+ clones were found to be enriched in EMRA. Some responding clones were detected in pre-infection memory, which suggested that pre-existing cross-reactive memory T cells had joined the SARS-CoV-2 response.

PBMCs were isolated by Ficoll-Paque density gradient centrifugation. With regard to this clonotype: Its antigen remains undetermined. No base quality values were provided; no much bigger clone lies one nucleotide off.

The sample was run on an Illumina NovaSeq 6000. TCRalpha and TCRbeta cDNA libraries were built by 5'RACE with constant-segment primers, adding sample barcodes and unique molecular identifiers. Trizol reagent was used to extract RNA from every sample. The libraries were amplified in two PCR steps, and the second step added a second sample barcode and Illumina TruSeq adapters. Sequencing of the libraries was done on an Illumina NovaSeq, producing 2 x 150 bp paired-end reads. The study's own analysis went as follows. Reads were demultiplexed and collapsed into UMI-guided consensus sequences with migec v1.2.7. Using mixcr v2.1.11, UMI consensuses were aligned to TRA and TRB V and J templates and then assembled into clonotypes. A clonotype was counted as expanded or contracted only when both edgeR and NoisET called the clonotype significant, with the noise models trained on biological replicates. For edgeR calls, the cutoffs were a false discovery rate-adjusted p below 0.01 and a log2 fold-change threshold of 1. PCA with hierarchical clustering of max-normalized trajectories of the 1000 most abundant clonotypes was used as exploratory dynamics analysis. Separately sequenced CD4+ and CD8+ repertoires were used to assign the CD4 or CD8 phenotype of responding clones. TCRdb trimmed public reads at Q25 via fastp, called clones via MiXCR and kept in-frame beta chains. Rows are unified per CDR3 protein, each entry keeping the most common DNA and genes. None of the V and J calls come from the authors' own analysis; TCRdb made them. Present in this sample are 190,000 or so distinct CDR3 sequences, around 26% of which were seen just once. In total, the top ten clones hold roughly an eighth of the sample.

The CDR3, from cysteine to phenylalanine, totals 14 residues. Of the read, only the CDR3 DNA is kept; its 42 bases are in frame from base 1. V and J lose 5 bases and 5 bases, and a span of 12 bases separates them. The germline V gene sets CDR1 to KGHDR and CDR2 to SFDVKD. The rearrangement combines TRBV24-1 with TRBJ2-1; the D segment is perhaps TRBD1 or TRBD2, each sharing 5 matched bases. Sequencing was carried out using PBMCs or a T cell subset sorted from them (not recorded which). The source is an adult woman who had mild COVID-19 (a few samples of this study predate the infection). The sample titles of this study are shuffled in the database, so cell type and time point are left out; the donor was told from shared clones. The CDR3 has the sequence CATSAPGAHNEQFF. The sequenced DNA: TGTGCCACCAGTGCTCCCGGGGCCCACAATGAGCAGTTCTTC.